Listed below are T cell receptor beta chains from one sample, sequenced in a study of blood T cell repertoires in COVID-19. Some clones are missing from TCRdb's copy, which holds only in-frame ones; the method was immunoSEQ multiplex PCR. The sample comprises roughly 98,000 clones, 82% of which are singletons, and roughly a tenth rests with the top ten. Sequencing was performed on peripheral blood. The receptors stem from a man aged 65 to 85 with active or convalescent COVID-19. Both conserved end residues are trimmed from each CDR3. Fields, in order: V gene, J gene, CDR3 protein.

v_call: TRBV5-6
j_call: TRBJ2-6
cdr3_aa: ASSSSGTAAVGANVLT

v_call: TRBV4-2
j_call: TRBJ1-2
cdr3_aa: ASSQDMNRVNYGYT

v_call: TRBV13
j_call: TRBJ1-1
cdr3_aa: ASSLVTALQAF

v_call: TRBV6-5
j_call: TRBJ2-1
cdr3_aa: AEGGGSYNEQF

v_call: TRBV6-6
j_call: TRBJ1-2
cdr3_aa: ASDRGANYGYT

v_call: TRBV29-1
j_call: TRBJ1-3
cdr3_aa: STTRGPGNTIY

v_call: TRBV10-3
j_call: TRBJ1-5
cdr3_aa: AISESTASQPQH

v_call: TRBV6-6
j_call: TRBJ2-1
cdr3_aa: ASSVRGSYNEQF

v_call: TRBV30
j_call: TRBJ1-2
cdr3_aa: AWSVHRGTYGYT

v_call: TRBV2
j_call: TRBJ1-4
cdr3_aa: ASKETGTANEKLF

v_call: TRBV5-1
j_call: TRBJ2-5
cdr3_aa: ASSSRGGLEETQY

v_call: TRBV19
j_call: TRBJ2-5
cdr3_aa: ASSLVPGRGETQY

v_call: TRBV24-1
j_call: TRBJ1-1
cdr3_aa: ATSDGAGVEAF

v_call: TRBV7-2
j_call: TRBJ1-6
cdr3_aa: ASSLHGTGDSPLH

v_call: TRBV7-6
j_call: TRBJ2-5
cdr3_aa: ASSLEGRGRETQY

v_call: TRBV7-9
j_call: TRBJ2-2
cdr3_aa: ASSLGGTGYTGELF

v_call: TRBV20-1
j_call: TRBJ2-3
cdr3_aa: SAQLGGTQY

v_call: TRBV29-1
j_call: TRBJ2-1
cdr3_aa: STSWTGSDEQF

v_call: TRBV7-2
j_call: TRBJ2-7
cdr3_aa: ASSLVAGIYEQY

v_call: TRBV5-1
j_call: TRBJ2-7
cdr3_aa: ASSLDSGQSYEQY

v_call: TRBV25-1
j_call: TRBJ1-1
cdr3_aa: ASSFNRDTEAF

v_call: TRBV2
j_call: TRBJ2-3
cdr3_aa: ASRLAGIRTDTQY